One sample yielded the 21 T cell receptor beta chains listed below, sequenced in a study of cytomegalovirus exposure and HLA in healthy donors. TCRdb keeps only in-frame clones here, not all; method: immunoSEQ multiplex PCR. The sample holds a few hundred thousand clones, 90% to 95% seen once. Input material: PBMCs. Receptors were obtained from a woman between 18 and 29 years old in good health and CMV-seronegative.

The chain links TRBV11-2 to TRBJ1-2; D possibly corresponds to TRBD1 (6 bases). Germline-derived CDR1 and CDR2 are SGHAT and FQNNGV. Trimming stripped 5 bases from V and 1 base from J, with 11 bases between. This CDR3 comprises 14 residues. The DNA of the CDR3 is TGTGCCAGCAGCGCAGGGGATCATAACTATGGCTACACCTTC. Protein product: CASSAGDHNYGYTF.

V and J are TRBV29-1 and TRBJ1-5; weak D call: TRBD1 (6 bases). In germline, CDR1 is SQVTM, CDR2 ANQGSEA. V was trimmed by 5 bases and J by 0 bases, leaving 14 bases between them. The CDR3 extends over 15 amino acids. For the CDR3, the DNA is TGCAGCGTTCCACAGGGTCGCTATAGCAATCAGCCCCAGCATTTT. Translated: CSVPQGRYSNQPQHF.

V and J are TRBV18 and TRBJ2-1; 8 nucleotides align to TRBD2. CDR1 KGHSH and CDR2 LQKENI come from the germline V gene. The length of the CDR3 is 16 residues. Unmatched junction bases numbered 9, after V lost 1 base and J lost 7 bases. The CDR3 loop reads CASSPLSGSVGNEQFF. CDR3 coding DNA: TGTGCCAGCTCACCACTCAGCGGGAGTGTAGGAAATGAGCAGTTCTTC.

J is TRBJ1-1 and V is TRBV30, with D possibly TRBD1 on 5 matching bases. This CDR3 spans 15 amino acids. Germline lookup yields CDR1 GTSNPN and CDR2 SVGIG (reference sequence). Trimming took off 3 bases at V and 0 bases at J, with 14 bases between the two ends. The CDR3 here is CAWSLLGLLNTEAFF. DNA for the CDR3: TGTGCCTGGAGCTTGTTGGGGCTGTTGAACACTGAAGCTTTCTTT.

The V gene is TRBV6-1, the J gene TRBJ2-1; the match to TRBD2 covers 7 bases. The V gene's germline CDR1 is MNHNS and CDR2 SASEGT. This CDR3 is built from 16 residues. The ends lost 0 bases at V and 6 bases at J; junction bases unmatched: 8. CDR3 coding DNA: TGTGCCAGCAGTGAAGCGATGGGGGAGGGATCCAATGAGCAGTTCTTC. It encodes CASSEAMGEGSNEQFF.

The V gene is TRBV5-1, the J gene TRBJ1-1; no reliable D call. The CDR3 consists of 14 residues. Per germline, CDR1 SGHRS and CDR2 YFSETQ. The V end was cut by 4 bases, the J end by 4 bases, with 14 bases between. CDR3 in DNA: TGCGCCAGCAGCCTCCGTTTGGCGGGCACTGAAGCTTTCTTT. This gives the protein CASSLRLAGTEAFF.

The chain uses TRBV27 and TRBJ2-7; D is uncertain. CDR1 is MNHEY, CDR2 SMNVEV, per germline (reference sequence). Trimming took off 8 bases at V and 4 bases at J, with 15 bases between the two ends. This CDR3 spans 13 amino acids. In DNA form, the CDR3 reads TGTGCCAGCCGCTTCCAGCGACCGTACGAGCAGTACTTC. It yields the protein CASRFQRPYEQYF.

The rearrangement uses TRBV27 and TRBJ2-1; a possible D gene is TRBD2 (6 bases). The CDR3 is 15 amino acids. Trimming shortened V by 2 bases and J by 7 bases, and 15 bases separated the two germline ends. Germline V gives CDR1 MNHEY, CDR2 SMNVEV (reference sequence). CDR3 sequence reads: CASSLQAPAGNEQFF. The CDR3 bases are TGTGCCAGCAGTTTACAGGCTCCGGCGGGAAATGAGCAGTTCTTC.

The table lists this clone with a count of one. The chain links TRBV6-1 to TRBJ1-1, with TRBD1 identical over 9 bases. Germline lookup yields CDR1 MNHNS and CDR2 SASEGT. This CDR3 comprises 15 residues. J gave up 2 bases and V 6 bases, and 7 bases lay outside the gene matches. The CDR3 DNA reads as TGTGCCAGCAGGGCCGGGACAGGGAAAAACACTGAAGCTTTCTTT. It encodes CASRAGTGKNTEAFF.

This chain connects TRBV11-2 to TRBJ2-5; TRBD2 matches at 10 bases. The germline gives CDR1 SGHAT, CDR2 FQNNGV. This CDR3 spans 16 amino acids. Trimming took 5 bases from V and 5 from J; bases not matched to a gene: 11. This chain's CDR3 is CASSPNSGRPWETQYF. DNA for the CDR3: TGTGCCAGCAGCCCCAATAGCGGGAGGCCGTGGGAGACCCAGTACTTC.

The chain couples TRBV5-1 to TRBJ2-3; 11 nucleotides align to TRBD2. This CDR3 comprises 16 residues. V shed 1 base, J shed 8 bases, and the junction held 9 bases outside the gene matches. The germline V gene has CDR1 SGHRS and CDR2 YFSETQ. CDR3 coding DNA: TGCGCCAGCAGCTTGACTAGCGGGAGAAACTACGGTACGCAGTATTTT. This encodes CASSLTSGRNYGTQYF. The whole variable domain, remainder taken from reference TRBV5-1 and TRBJ2-3, is KAGVTQTPRYLIKTRGQQVTLSCSPISGHRSVSWYQQTPGQGLQFLFEYFSETQRNKGNFPGRFSGRQFSNSRSEMNVSTLELGDSALYLCASSLTSGRNYGTQYFGPGTRLTVL.

This clone was seen just once. This chain links TRBV18 with TRBJ1-1; no clear D. The V and J ends lost 3 bases and 3 bases respectively, with 17 bases between them. The CDR3 consists of 16 residues. The germline CDR1 and CDR2 sequences are KGHSH and LQKENI. This CDR3 is CASSPPTALRDTEAFF. CDR3 DNA: TGTGCCAGCTCACCCCCTACGGCCCTTCGGGACACTGAAGCTTTCTTT.

This rearrangement joins TRBV7-2 to TRBJ1-2; possibly TRBD1 for D (5 bases). The CDR3 runs to 15 residues. The V gene's germline CDR1 is SGHTA and CDR2 FQGNSA. Between the trimmed V and J ends, which lost 2 bases and 8 bases, there was a span of 18 bases. The CDR3 sequence: CASSLRGGDVGGYTF. The CDR3 nucleotides are TGTGCCAGCAGCTTAAGGGGAGGGGACGTGGGGGGCTACACCTTC.

The V and J genes are TRBV11-1 and TRBJ2-2; 9 bases are a match to TRBD2. The germline V gene encodes CDR1 SGHAT and CDR2 FQDESV (reference sequence). V trimming: 1 base; J trimming: 5 bases; junction bases outside the gene matches: 2. CDR3 length equals 15 residues. CDR3 sequence reads: CASSLGTSGTGELFF. The CDR3 nucleotides read TGTGCCAGCAGCTTAGGTACTAGCGGGACCGGGGAGCTGTTTTTT.

This chain uses TRBV11-2 with TRBJ2-7; 12 bases are a match to TRBD2. The CDR3 runs 17 residues. In germline, CDR1 is SGHAT, CDR2 FQNNGV. V was clipped by 6 bases and J by 1 base; unmatched bases: 10. CDR3 sequence (DNA): TGTGCCAGCAGTTTCGATGGACTAGCGGGAAAGTCCTACGAGCAGTACTTC. Amino acid sequence: CASSFDGLAGKSYEQYF.

The genes are TRBV28 and TRBJ1-2; maybe TRBD1 (5 bases). This CDR3 spans 13 amino acids. The V end lost 6 bases, the J end lost 5 bases, and 13 bases lay between the germline ends. The germline V gene encodes CDR1 MDHEN and CDR2 SYDVKM. The CDR3 region is CASSSRTYYGYTF. The DNA of the CDR3 is TGTGCCAGCAGCTCCCGGACATATTATGGCTACACCTTC.

The chain joins TRBV2 to TRBJ1-1, with D unresolved. Trimming took off 1 base at V and 1 base at J, with 7 bases between the two ends. CDR3 size: 14 residues. Germline V gene sequence: CDR1 SNHLY, CDR2 FYNNEI. The CDR3: CASSEGSGNTEAFF. The DNA of the CDR3 is TGTGCCAGCAGTGAAGGTTCAGGGAACACTGAAGCTTTCTTT.

This chain connects TRBV6-6 to TRBJ1-4, with 7 bases identical to TRBD1. J gave up 7 bases and V 2 bases, and 7 bases lay outside the gene matches. Germline CDR1 is MNHNY and CDR2 is SVGAGI (reference sequence). This CDR3 is 15 amino acids long. The CDR3 spells CASSYDTGVGEKLFF. The CDR3 coding sequence is TGTGCCAGCAGTTACGACACAGGGGTGGGTGAAAAACTGTTTTTT.

The V gene is TRBV18, the J gene TRBJ1-2; possibly TRBD1 for D (5 bases). Deletions cut 3 bases from V and 6 bases from J, with 8 bases between. This CDR3 region has 12 residues. Germline CDR1 KGHSH, CDR2 LQKENI. The CDR3 loop reads CASSPLGDGYTF. CDR3 DNA sequence: TGTGCCAGCTCACCGTTAGGGGATGGCTACACCTTC.

The CDR3 is CASSQDATGGYTF. The CDR3 DNA is TGCGCCAGCAGCCAAGACGCGACAGGAGGCTACACCTTC. The chain is built from TRBV4-1 and TRBJ1-2, with D tentatively TRBD1 (6 bases). The CDR3 spans 13 residues. The germline V gene encodes CDR1 MGHRA and CDR2 YSYEKL. The V and J ends lost 0 bases and 8 bases respectively, with 10 bases between them.

The rearrangement uses TRBV2 and TRBJ1-2, with D possibly matching TRBD1 (5 bases). V was clipped by 7 bases and J by 4 bases, with 13 bases between them. The CDR3 consists of 13 residues. Germline values: CDR1 SNHLY, CDR2 FYNNEI. The CDR3 nucleotides are TGTGCCAGCACTCCCCAGGGTCTCTATGGCTACACCTTC. Translating gives CASTPQGLYGYTF.